A single sample gave rise to the 21 T cell receptor beta chains below, sequenced in a study of cytomegalovirus exposure and HLA in healthy donors (dated by TCRdb to 2017 to 2019). Library construction relied on the immunoSEQ multiplex PCR assay. For the multiplex PCR, a mixture combining 60 forward primers for TCR Vbeta segments and 13 reverse primers for TCR Jbeta segments was used. The immuneACCESS repertoire file appears here via TCRdb, limited to in-frame rearrangements. These files lack a portion of the clones; in checked studies, under half of the deficit traces to unresolved V genes, and the cause of the others is not known. The sample records about 170,000 clones, around 79% of which are singletons. The ten largest make up 0.98% of the sample. Sequenced sample: PBMCs. The receptors derive from a woman between 50 and 59 years old in good health and CMV-seropositive.

This rearrangement joins TRBV19 to TRBJ1-3; D is perhaps TRBD1 (5 bases). This CDR3 has 13 amino acids. Germline values: CDR1 LNHDA, CDR2 SQIVND (reference sequence). Trimming removed 7 bases at V and 0 bases at J, with 7 bases between. The CDR3: CASTQASGNTIYF. The CDR3 nucleotides read TGTGCCAGTACACAGGCCTCTGGAAACACCATATATTTT.

J is TRBJ1-5 and V is TRBV27, with D possibly matching TRBD1 (5 bases). There are 15 residues in the CDR3. Germline V gives CDR1 MNHEY, CDR2 SMNVEV (reference sequence). Trimming removed 2 bases from V and 0 bases from J, with 8 bases in between. The chain's CDR3 is CASSLRGYSNQPQHF. The CDR3 region has the DNA TGTGCCAGCAGTTTAAGGGGATATAGCAATCAGCCCCAGCATTTT.

The rearrangement uses TRBV25-1 and TRBJ2-7; TRBD2 might be the D (7 bases). CDR1 is MGHDK, CDR2 SYGVNS, per germline. This CDR3 region has 15 residues. Trimming stripped 2 bases from V and 4 bases from J, with 15 bases between. CDR3 protein: CASSETGGRGYEQYF. The DNA for the CDR3 is TGTGCCAGCAGTGAAACAGGTGGGAGGGGGTACGAGCAGTACTTC.

The V gene is TRBV25-1, the J gene TRBJ2-1; D possibly corresponds to TRBD2 (6 bases). CDR3 length: 15 residues. Germline-derived CDR1 and CDR2 are MGHDK and SYGVNS. Trimming shortened V by 1 base and J by 7 bases, and 14 bases separated the two germline ends. Here the CDR3 reads CASSEFRGSQNEQFF. The CDR3, as DNA: TGTGCCAGCAGTGAATTCCGGGGGAGTCAGAATGAGCAGTTCTTC. Drawing the rest from reference TRBV25-1 and TRBJ2-1, the complete variable domain is EADIYQTPRYLVIGTGKKITLECSQTMGHDKMYWYQQDPGMELHLIHYSYGVNSTEKGDLSSESTVSRIRTEHFPLTLESARPSHTSQYLCASSEFRGSQNEQFFGPGTRLTVL.

The genes are TRBV7-2 and TRBJ2-7, with D hard to call. Between the trimmed V and J ends, which lost 6 bases and 5 bases, there was a span of 11 bases. Germline CDR1 reads SGHTA; CDR2 reads FQGNSA. The CDR3 extends over 12 amino acids. The CDR3 region is CASRPGSNEQYF. The CDR3, as DNA: TGTGCCAGCAGGCCAGGTTCGAACGAGCAGTACTTC.

CDR3 sequence reads: CASTQGALSSVQFF. CDR3 sequence (DNA): TGTGCCAGCACTCAGGGGGCCTTAAGTAGTGTTCAGTTCTTC. The rearrangement links TRBV6-5 to TRBJ2-1, with 8 bases that match TRBD1. J lost 13 bases, V lost 7 bases, and 15 bases had no gene match. The V gene's germline CDR1 is MNHEY and CDR2 SVGAGI. This CDR3 has 14 amino acids.

The V and J genes are TRBV6-5 and TRBJ1-3; perhaps TRBD1 as D (6 bases). V lost 0 bases to trimming and J lost 10 bases, with 16 bases between them. Germline-derived CDR1 and CDR2 are MNHEY and SVGAGI. This CDR3 spans 15 amino acids. The CDR3 DNA reads as TGTGCCAGCAGTTACTCTCTGGGGGCGAGAGGGACCATATATTTT. It is translated as CASSYSLGARGTIYF.

This chain connects TRBV7-2 to TRBJ1-5; tentatively, D is TRBD1 (6 bases). Germline CDR1 reads SGHTA; CDR2 reads FQGNSA. V lost 6 bases, J lost 6 bases, and 12 bases lay in between. The CDR3 extends over 13 amino acids. CDR3: CASSYRETQPQHF. The DNA of the CDR3 is TGTGCCAGCAGTTACAGGGAGACTCAGCCCCAGCATTTT.

This clone came up a few times. This rearrangement joins TRBV5-4 to TRBJ2-5; a possible D gene is TRBD1 (6 bases). Germline CDR1 is SGHNT and CDR2 is YYREEE (reference sequence). The ends were cut back, 3 bases at V and 1 base at J, with 10 bases in the middle. The CDR3 has 14 amino acids. CDR3 nucleotides: TGTGCCAGCAGCTCCCGGGACATCCAAGAGACCCAGTACTTC. Translating gives CASSSRDIQETQYF.

Of note for this clone: The same CDR3 is also encoded by other DNA sequences in this sample. This sequence joins TRBV28 and TRBJ1-2, with 9 bases that match TRBD1. After removal of 6 bases from V and 8 bases from J, the junction contained 7 bases not matched to a gene. The CDR3 is made up of 13 amino acids. Looked up from germline, CDR1 is MDHEN and CDR2 is SYDVKM. This chain's CDR3 is CASSLTGGGGYTF. CDR3 in DNA: TGTGCCAGCAGCCTGACAGGGGGTGGAGGCTACACCTTC.

The chain has TRBV10-1 and TRBJ2-3; D may be TRBD1 (5 bases). Trimming removed 9 bases at V and 2 bases at J, with 18 bases between. The CDR3 loop spans 15 amino acids. Germline V lookup: CDR1 WNHNN, CDR2 SYGVQD (reference sequence). This CDR3 reads CARRGARVPTDTQYF. The CDR3 DNA sequence: TGCGCCAGACGTGGGGCCCGGGTGCCCACAGATACGCAGTATTTT.

J is TRBJ2-1 and V is TRBV4-1; 10 bases agree with TRBD2. This CDR3 region has 16 residues. Trimming at V came to 0 bases and at J to 3 bases, leaving 2 bases not matched to a gene. The germline gives CDR1 MGHRA, CDR2 YSYEKL. The DNA for the CDR3 is TGCGCCAGCAGCCAAGATCTAGCGGGAGTCTACAATGAGCAGTTCTTC. This encodes CASSQDLAGVYNEQFF.

V and J are TRBV28 and TRBJ1-3; D not resolved. CDR3 length: 15 amino acids. Germline assignment: CDR1 MDHEN and CDR2 SYDVKM. V dropped 6 bases and J dropped 0 bases, with 12 bases sitting between them. The CDR3 reads CASRGSAASGNTIYF. In nucleotides, the CDR3 is TGTGCCAGCAGGGGGAGTGCAGCCTCTGGAAACACCATATATTTT.

The V gene is TRBV28, the J gene TRBJ2-7, with D possibly being TRBD2 (6 bases). CDR3 length: 14 residues. Germline CDR1 MDHEN, CDR2 SYDVKM. V lost 3 bases and J lost 4, with 13 bases in between. This chain's CDR3 is CASSFGGTHYEQYF. Written as DNA, the CDR3 is TGTGCCAGCAGTTTCGGGGGAACTCATTACGAGCAGTACTTC.

This chain joins TRBV7-2 and TRBJ1-5; D gene ambiguous. CDR3 length equals 14 residues. Germline CDR1 is SGHTA and CDR2 is FQGNSA. The ends were cut back, 3 bases at V and 4 bases at J, with 10 bases in the middle. The CDR3 coding sequence is TGTGCCAGCAGCTTTGGAGCCCAAAATCAGCCCCAGCATTTT. Protein: CASSFGAQNQPQHF.

This chain links TRBV4-1 with TRBJ2-4; D is possibly TRBD2 (5 bases). Per germline, CDR1 MGHRA and CDR2 YSYEKL. CDR3 length: 16 amino acids. Trimming removed 0 bases at V and 9 bases at J, with 18 bases between. DNA for the CDR3: TGCGCCAGCAGCCAAGATCAAGTCGGACCCCGGGGCATTCAGTACTTC. Protein: CASSQDQVGPRGIQYF.

This chain joins TRBV30 and TRBJ1-3; TRBD1 agrees at 10 bases. Looked up from germline, CDR1 is GTSNPN and CDR2 is SVGIG (reference sequence). This CDR3 has 16 amino acids. The trim removed 2 bases at V and 4 bases at J, leaving 8 bases unmatched. CDR3 sequence reads: CAWSPRTGGKGNTIYF. For the CDR3, the DNA is TGTGCCTGGAGTCCTCGGACAGGGGGGAAAGGAAACACCATATATTTT.

This clone was seen a handful of times. The chain couples TRBV10-3 to TRBJ2-2; no definite D call. The CDR3 spans 13 residues. Trimming cost V 8 bases and J 0 bases, with 7 bases left between them. Looked up from germline, CDR1 is ENHRY and CDR2 is SYGVKD. The chain's CDR3 is CAIHGSNTGELFF. CDR3 nucleotide sequence: TGTGCCATCCACGGTTCGAACACCGGGGAGCTGTTTTTT.

The chain employs TRBV19 and TRBJ1-1, with a possible D match to TRBD1 (6 bases). The CDR3 contains 14 residues. V lost 5 bases, J lost 4 bases, and 14 bases lay in between. The germline gives CDR1 LNHDA, CDR2 SQIVND (reference sequence). For the CDR3, the DNA is TGTGCCAGTAGTTCTACAGGGTTGGGCACTGAAGCTTTCTTT. Translated, it gives CASSSTGLGTEAFF.

The rearrangement links TRBV4-1 to TRBJ2-3; 7 nucleotides match TRBD2. CDR3 length: 15 residues. Per the germline V gene, CDR1 is MGHRA and CDR2 is YSYEKL. V lost 1 base, J lost 1 base, and 2 bases stayed unmatched. The CDR3 nucleotides read TGCGCCAGCAGCCAAGCTAGCGGCCGCACAGATACGCAGTATTTT. Translation gives CASSQASGRTDTQYF.

Only one count was recorded for this clone. V gene TRBV2 combines with J gene TRBJ2-5; perhaps TRBD1 as D (8 bases). Germline CDR1 is SNHLY and CDR2 is FYNNEI. Deletions cut 6 bases from V and 2 bases from J, with 13 bases between. This CDR3 has 14 residues. CDR3 region: CASSTQGGQETQYF. CDR3 sequence (DNA): TGTGCCAGCAGCACACAGGGGGGGCAAGAGACCCAGTACTTC.